This T cell receptor (beta chain) was sequenced for a study of cytomegalovirus exposure and HLA in healthy donors. Whole-study results and caveats: A cluster of highly shared sequence variants was likely a sequencing artifact. Cytomegalovirus status was reportedly diagnosed by the classifier with high specificity and sensitivity. Per a later analysis, 15,000 to 20,000 TCR beta sequences showed association with HLA alleles at 0.05 false discovery rate. The authors later found most CMV-associated TCR beta chains appeared HLA-restricted.

V was clipped by 7 bases and J by 0 bases, with 16 bases between them. This CDR3 is 15 amino acids long. Germline assignment: CDR1 MNHNY and CDR2 SVGAGI (reference sequence). With 60 Vbeta and 13 Jbeta primers, the PCR was carried out. The data were produced by immunoSEQ multiplex PCR, yet TCRdb's version contains in-frame clones alone and is incomplete. The sample carries under 200,000 clones, more than 70% recorded once. About this clone: Its target is not known.

The source material was PBMCs. This clonotype originated in a male donor in good health and CMV-seronegative. V and J are TRBV6-6 and TRBJ2-7; D ambiguous. CDR3 DNA: TGTGCCAGCAAGCCAGGAACCGCCTACTCCTACGAGCAGTACTTC. Amino acids: CASKPGTAYSYEQYF.